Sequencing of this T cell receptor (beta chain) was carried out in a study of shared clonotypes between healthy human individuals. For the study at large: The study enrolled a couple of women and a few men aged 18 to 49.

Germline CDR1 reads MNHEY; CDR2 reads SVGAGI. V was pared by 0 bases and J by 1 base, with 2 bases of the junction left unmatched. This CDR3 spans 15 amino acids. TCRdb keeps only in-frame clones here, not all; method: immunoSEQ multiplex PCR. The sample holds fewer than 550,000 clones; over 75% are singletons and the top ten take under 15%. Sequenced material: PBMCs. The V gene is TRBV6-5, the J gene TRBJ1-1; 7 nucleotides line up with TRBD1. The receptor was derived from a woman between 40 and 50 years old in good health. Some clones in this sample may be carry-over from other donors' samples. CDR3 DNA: TGTGCCAGCAGTTACTCGGACAGGAGGAACACTGAAGCTTTCTTT. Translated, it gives CASSYSDRRNTEAFF.